This entry concerns a single T cell receptor (beta chain). Its antigen is unidentified. The record originates from a study of CD8+CD57+ T cells in acquired aplastic anemia. At the level of the study: Sorting CD4+ and CD8+ cells gave DNA averaging about 3.2 ug. Findings and caveats of the study: Patients and controls shared 25 to 30 CD8+ CDR3 sequences. The study found no significant CD8+ Simpson's diversity difference between patients and controls.

The V gene's germline CDR1 is MGHDK and CDR2 SYGVNS. The CDR3 sequence is 15 residues long. Before being chosen for sequencing, patients had shown CD8+CD57+ cell expansion by flow cytometry. Every patient was diagnosed with severe acquired aplastic anemia. Investigators profiled TCR beta VDJ and CDR3 from genomic DNA template. TCRdb reprocessed the reads via MiXCR and lists one record per CDR3 protein. The table shows just over 450,000 distinct CDR3 sequences, with around 33% occurring only once. The TCR comes from a human donor with aplastic anemia. The V call is TRBV25-1, the J call TRBJ1-4, with D perhaps matching TRBD1 (6 bases). The J call is doubtful: the DNA matches TRBJ1-3 better. Sequenced: sorted CD4+, CD8+, or CD8+CD57+ T cells (not recorded which) from PBMCs. The CDR3 bases are TGTGCCAGCAGTAAGACAGGAGGATCTGGAAACACCATATATTTT. It is translated as CASSKTGGSGNTIYF.